The clone carrying this TCR beta chain turned up a few times. Its antigen is currently unknown. Study conclusions and caveats: Tumor Treg TCRs overlapped most with tumor naive CD4+ cells. The larger-cohort validation was restricted to a single TCR beta V-J rearrangement rather than whole repertoires. In terms of TCR gene usage, tumor memory CD4+ T cells clustered together with blood and lymph node memory CD4+ cells, as well as with lymph node naive CD4+ cells.

The CDR3 has 16 amino acids. Trimming at V came to 1 base and at J to 4 bases, leaving 6 bases not matched to a gene. CDR1 is LGHNA and CDR2 is YNFKEQ in the germline V gene. Constant-region reverse primers amplified full-length variable regions, followed by semi-nested Nested Universal Primer A PCR. One entry per CDR3 protein, called by TCRdb with MiXCR from the 5' RACE reads. The sample lists about 32,000 distinct CDR3 sequences; 25% to 30% were seen once. Cells sorted as Tregs were CD4+, CD25+ and CD127-/low. V and J are TRBV4-2 and TRBJ2-1; 8 nucleotides line up with TRBD1. The sample comprised tumor-infiltrating Tregs sorted from the breast tumor. This clonotype was obtained from a female donor with breast cancer. The CDR3 DNA reads as TGTGCCAGCAGCCAAGCGGCAGGGGGCCGTTACAATGAGCAGTTCTTC. This sequence encodes CASSQAAGGRYNEQFF.